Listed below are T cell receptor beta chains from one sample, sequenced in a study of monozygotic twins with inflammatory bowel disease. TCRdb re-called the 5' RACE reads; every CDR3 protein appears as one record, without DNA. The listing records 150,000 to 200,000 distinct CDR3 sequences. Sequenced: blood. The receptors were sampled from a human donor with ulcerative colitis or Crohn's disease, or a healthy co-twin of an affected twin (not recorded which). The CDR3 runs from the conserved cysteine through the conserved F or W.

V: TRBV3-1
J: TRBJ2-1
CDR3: CASSQDLQEAEQFF

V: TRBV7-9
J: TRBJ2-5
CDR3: CASSVSGRILETQYF

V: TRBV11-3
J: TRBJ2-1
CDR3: CASSFGLAGGNEQFF

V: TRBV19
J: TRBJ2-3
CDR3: CASTIGGLAGDTQYF

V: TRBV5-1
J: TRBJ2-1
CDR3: CASSIGTSGRVNEQFF

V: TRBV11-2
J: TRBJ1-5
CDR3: CASSLAQGHNQPQHF

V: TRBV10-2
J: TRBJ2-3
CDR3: CASSEVLAPRATQYF

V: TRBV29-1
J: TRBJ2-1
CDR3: CSVRVAGGFNEQFF

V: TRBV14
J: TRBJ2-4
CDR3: CASSPLAVNIQYF

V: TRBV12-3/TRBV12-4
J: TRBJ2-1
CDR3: CASSFRGQYNEQFF

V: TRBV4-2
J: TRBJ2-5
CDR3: CASSLAGGYLTQETQYF

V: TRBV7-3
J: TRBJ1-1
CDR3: CASSLDGAMNTEAFF

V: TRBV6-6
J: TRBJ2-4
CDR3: CASSTTRGDIQYF

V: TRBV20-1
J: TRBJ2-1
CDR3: CSAFKAGTSSNEQFF

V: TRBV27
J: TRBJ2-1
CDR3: CASSLGRAGGIYNEQFF

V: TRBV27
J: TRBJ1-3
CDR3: CASSFSRGNTIYF

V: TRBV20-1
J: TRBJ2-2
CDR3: CSADRGPGLPGELFF

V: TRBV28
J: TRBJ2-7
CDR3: CASRSGTETYEQYF